A single sample gave rise to the 17 T cell receptor beta chains below, sequenced in a study of T cells in Graves' hyperthyroidism and ophthalmopathy. Using RNA transcripts as the source, TCR beta CDR3 regions were amplified. RT-PCR in the first round (using the HTBI primer set) targeted the TCR CDR3. MiXCR was run by TCRdb on the multiplex PCR reads, yielding one entry per CDR3 protein. The sample carries about 640,000 distinct CDR3 sequences, about a fifth recorded once. The specimen was blood. All receptors derive from a man aged 25-45 years with Graves' ophthalmopathy.

This clonotype was seen repeatedly, ten times or more. The chain joins TRBV2 to TRBJ1-1, with D unclear. In germline, CDR1 is SNHLY, CDR2 FYNNEI. V dropped 1 base and J dropped 5 bases, with 5 bases sitting between them. CDR3 length: 12 amino acids. Here the CDR3 DNA reads TGTGCCAGCAGTGAAGTGTCAACTGAAGCTTTCTTT. It codes for CASSEVSTEAFF.

The J gene is TRBJ2-3, the V gene TRBV20-1, with D possibly being TRBD2 (6 bases). This CDR3 has 12 residues. Germline CDR1 is DFQATT and CDR2 is SNEGSKA (reference sequence). V lost 3 bases to trimming and J lost 6 bases, with 10 bases between them. The CDR3 reads CSASYREDTQYF. The CDR3 nucleotides read TGCAGTGCTAGTTACCGGGAGGATACGCAGTATTTT.

This rearrangement joins TRBV5-6 to TRBJ2-7; unclear D gene. In germline, CDR1 is SGHDT, CDR2 YYEEEE. The germline V and J ends were trimmed by 4 bases and 7 bases, with 18 bases remaining between them. This CDR3 comprises 14 residues. CDR3 protein: CASSPGTDLREQYF. CDR3 DNA: TGTGCCAGCAGCCCTGGTACCGACCTTCGGGAGCAGTACTTC. Supplemented by reference TRBV5-6 and TRBJ2-7, the full variable domain reads DAGVTQSPTHLIKTRGQQVTLRCSPKSGHDTVSWYQQALGQGPQFIFQYYEEEERQRGNFPDRFSGHQFPNYSSELNVNALLLGDSALYLCASSPGTDLREQYFGPGTRLTVT.

This clonotype was recorded a few times. The genes are TRBV5-1 and TRBJ1-2; the D gene is possibly TRBD1 (5 bases). V dropped 2 bases and J dropped 6 bases, with 8 bases sitting between them. Germline CDR1 SGHRS, CDR2 YFSETQ. The CDR3 consists of 12 residues. The CDR3 reads CASSLTTDGYTF. The CDR3 DNA reads as TGCGCCAGCAGCTTAACGACAGATGGCTACACCTTC.

This clonotype was seen many times. The chain has TRBV2 and TRBJ1-5; D is unclear. The CDR3 consists of 14 residues. Trimming pared 3 bases from V and 7 bases from J, leaving 13 bases between. CDR1 and CDR2 from the germline V gene are SNHLY and FYNNEI. CDR3 residues: CASSDGTLGQPQHF. CDR3 bases: TGTGCCAGCAGTGACGGCACTTTAGGGCAGCCCCAGCATTTT.

This clonotype has just a few counts. The chain couples TRBV6-1 to TRBJ1-4; D call uncertain. CDR1 is MNHNS and CDR2 is SASEGT in the germline V gene. There are 16 residues in the CDR3. V was trimmed by 0 bases and J by 11 bases, leaving 19 bases between them. The CDR3 reads CASSEATGVRVGKLFF. DNA of the CDR3: TGTGCCAGCAGTGAAGCGACCGGGGTGAGGGTTGGCAAACTGTTTTTT.

This clonotype appeared a few times. This chain uses TRBV6-1 with TRBJ2-5; D may be TRBD1 (6 bases). The CDR3 consists of 15 residues. Between the trimmed V and J ends, which lost 5 bases and 5 bases, there was a span of 18 bases. Per the germline V gene, CDR1 is MNHNS and CDR2 is SASEGT. The CDR3 sequence: CASSTGWGLGETQYF. The DNA for the CDR3 is TGTGCCAGCAGTACGGGCTGGGGGCTAGGGGAGACCCAGTACTTC.

The chain couples TRBV6-5 to TRBJ1-4; D remains unclear. The length of the CDR3 is 18 residues. V was cut by 0 bases and J by 7 bases, with 21 bases left in between. Germline V lookup: CDR1 MNHEY, CDR2 SVGAGI. CDR3 in amino acids: CASSYSWETGSMGEKLFF. Written as DNA, the CDR3 is TGTGCCAGCAGTTACTCGTGGGAAACCGGATCCATGGGTGAAAAACTGTTTTTT.

The rearrangement uses TRBV6-6 and TRBJ2-1, with 10 bases aligning to TRBD2. The CDR3 is 15 residues long. Germline CDR1 is MNHNY and CDR2 is SVGAGI (reference sequence). V dropped 2 bases and J dropped 3; count of bases not matched to a gene: 1. Here the CDR3 DNA reads TGTGCCAGCAGTTACGGACTAGCGGACTACAATGAGCAGTTCTTC. Amino acids: CASSYGLADYNEQFF.

About this clonotype: Since a much larger clone is just one base distant, this may be a read error. The chain joins TRBV7-2 to TRBJ2-3; tentative D call: TRBD1 (6 bases). Germline V gene sequence: CDR1 SGHTA, CDR2 FQGNSA. Trimming left V 5 bases short and J 2 bases short, with 20 bases between. The CDR3 is made up of 17 amino acids. CDR3 DNA: TGTGCCAGCAGCGACGAGTGGGGGCGCCGTGTCACAGATACGCAGTATTTT. Translating it yields CASSDEWGRRVTDTQYF. The full variable domain, completed using reference TRBV7-2 and TRBJ2-3, is GAGVSQSPSNKVTEKGKDVELRCDPISGHTALYWYRQSLGQGLEFLIYFQGNSAPDKSGLPSDRFSAERTGGSVSTLTIQRTQQEDSAVYLCASSDEWGRRVTDTQYFGPGTRLTVL.

The J gene is TRBJ2-2, the V gene TRBV7-9, with TRBD2 identical over 13 bases. Germline-derived CDR1 and CDR2 are SEHNR and FQNEAQ (reference sequence). The junction had 11 bases not matched to a gene; V was cut back by 5 bases and J by 2 bases. The CDR3 is made up of 19 amino acids. The CDR3 DNA is TGTGCCAGCAGCGGCACCGGGACTAGCGGGAAAGAAAACACCGGGGAGCTGTTTTTT. Translation: CASSGTGTSGKENTGELFF.

J is TRBJ2-7 and V is TRBV5-6, with 8 positions matching TRBD2. V shed 0 bases and J 0 bases; nucleotides not matched to a gene: 5. This CDR3 comprises 16 residues. Germline CDR1 is SGHDT and CDR2 is YYEEEE. The CDR3 sequence is CASSLAGSGASYEQYF. CDR3 DNA: TGTGCCAGCAGCTTGGCAGGTAGCGGGGCCTCCTACGAGCAGTACTTC.

V usage is TRBV9 and J usage is TRBJ1-1; D is possibly TRBD1 (6 bases). The germline CDR1 and CDR2 sequences are SGDLS and YYNGEE. This CDR3 comprises 14 residues. V was trimmed by 3 bases and J by 1 base, leaving 10 bases between them. CDR3 protein: CASSAGHTNTEAFF. DNA of the CDR3: TGTGCCAGCAGCGCGGGACATACGAACACTGAAGCTTTCTTT.

This clonotype occurred many times. The chain employs TRBV2 and TRBJ2-2, with a tentative D call TRBD2 (7 bases). In germline, CDR1 is SNHLY, CDR2 FYNNEI. V was shortened by 4 bases and J by 7 bases, with 16 bases between the two germline ends. CDR3 size: 15 residues. CDR3 protein: CASSGGGPSGGELFF. CDR3 nucleotide sequence: TGTGCCAGCAGTGGAGGGGGGCCTAGCGGCGGGGAGCTGTTTTTT. The whole variable domain, filled in from reference TRBV2 and TRBJ2-2, reads EPEVTQTPSHQVTQMGQEVILRCVPISNHLYFYWYRQILGQKVEFLVSFYNNEISEKSEIFDDQFSVERPDGSNFTLKIRSTKLEDSAMYFCASSGGGPSGGELFFGEGSRLTVL.

This chain connects TRBV18 to TRBJ1-1, with 10 positions matching TRBD1. This CDR3 has 14 residues. V shed 6 bases and J 6 bases; nucleotides not matched to a gene: 7. Germline loops: CDR1 KGHSH, CDR2 LQKENI. This CDR3 is CASSLAGQGSEAFF. The CDR3 DNA is TGTGCCAGCTCCCTGGCGGGACAGGGGTCTGAAGCTTTCTTT.

In this sample, this clonotype turned up a few times. This chain joins TRBV12-3 or TRBV12-4 and TRBJ2-3; TRBD2 agrees at 9 bases. V lost 3 bases and J lost 0; bases outside the gene matches: 10. The CDR3 spans 18 residues. CDR3 amino acids: CASSFPRRLAVSTDTQYF. The CDR3 nucleotides read TGTGCCAGCAGTTTCCCTAGACGACTAGCGGTTAGCACAGATACGCAGTATTTT.

The chain links TRBV6-1 to TRBJ2-5; 14 positions match TRBD2. J lost 7 bases, V lost 6 bases, and 16 bases had no gene match. Germline lookup yields CDR1 MNHNS and CDR2 SASEGT. The length of the CDR3 is 18 residues. The CDR3 nucleotides read TGTGCCAGCAGAATAGGACTAGCGGGAGGACCCCGTAAGATGACCCAGTACTTC. The encoded protein is CASRIGLAGGPRKMTQYF.